The 23 T cell receptor beta chains in this list originate from one sample, sequenced in a study of a mutant IDH1 vaccine in newly diagnosed glioma. Specified time point: week 47, end of study. In every dose of vaccine, 300 ug of mutant IDH1 20-mer peptide was given alongside topical imiquimod. No cognate antigen is known for these TCRs. Produced via immunoSEQ multiplex PCR; TCRdb's table is partial and in-frame only. This table holds about 55,000 clones, around three quarters found once. This specimen consisted of PBMCs, obtained from a glioma patient whose treatment included an IDH1 peptide vaccine. Receptors originate from a woman in her 40s with glioma. Some clones in this sample may be carry-over from other donors' samples.

CDR3 in amino acids: CACSGTGNNEQFF. The DNA of the CDR3 is TGTGCCTGCTCCGGGACAGGGAATAATGAGCAGTTCTTC. J is TRBJ2-1 and V is TRBV30; 9 bases fit TRBD1. Germline V gene lookup returns CDR1 GTSNPN and CDR2 SVGIG (reference sequence). Germline trimming cut 6 bases from V and 7 bases from J; bases unmatched to any gene: 7. This CDR3 contains 13 residues. Based on the CDR3 plus reference TRBV30 and TRBJ2-1, the full variable domain is SQTIHQWPATLVQPVGSPLSLECTVEGTSNPNLYWYRQAAGRGLQLLFYSVGIGQISSEVPQNLSASRPQDRQFILSSKKLLLSDSGFYLCACSGTGNNEQFFGPGTRLTVL.

V is TRBV5-6 and J is TRBJ2-1; 7 bases fit TRBD1. V trimming: 4 bases; J trimming: 4 bases; junction bases outside the gene matches: 11. The CDR3 is 16 amino acids. Germline CDR1 is SGHDT and CDR2 is YYEEEE. The CDR3, as DNA: TGTGCCAGCAGCCGTATAGGGACAGCAGGTTACAATGAGCAGTTCTTC. Its translation is CASSRIGTAGYNEQFF.

The V gene is TRBV29-1, the J gene TRBJ2-7; the match to TRBD1 covers 9 bases. CDR1 is SQVTM, CDR2 ANQGSEA, per germline. The CDR3 sequence is 14 residues long. V lost 6 bases, J lost 2 bases, and 8 bases stayed unmatched. This CDR3 is CSVDLGQGPYEQYF. The CDR3 DNA reads as TGCAGCGTCGACCTGGGACAGGGCCCCTACGAGCAGTACTTC.

V gene TRBV5-5 combines with J gene TRBJ1-1, with D uncertain. The germline V and J ends were trimmed by 0 bases and 0 bases, with 21 bases remaining between them. The CDR3 sequence is 19 residues long. Germline V lookup: CDR1 SGHKS, CDR2 YYEKEE (reference sequence). The CDR3 here is CASSLGLGRSGKMNTEAFF. Written as DNA, the CDR3 is TGTGCCAGCAGCTTGGGTTTGGGCAGGAGCGGTAAAATGAACACTGAAGCTTTCTTT.

As regards this clone: The same CDR3 arises from other DNA sequences in this sample as well. CDR3 nucleotide sequence: TGTGCCACCAGCAGAGGTAGCAATCAGCCCCAGCATTTT. Translation gives CATSRGSNQPQHF. The V gene is TRBV15, the J gene TRBJ1-5, with D uncertain. The germline V gene encodes CDR1 LNHNV and CDR2 YYDKDF (reference sequence). The CDR3 is made up of 13 amino acids. V dropped 1 base and J dropped 0 bases, with 1 base sitting between them.

The chain combines TRBV6-9 with TRBJ1-5; the match to TRBD1 covers 8 bases. J gave up 5 bases and V 0 bases, and 9 bases lay outside the gene matches. Germline V gene lookup returns CDR1 MNHGY and CDR2 SVAAGI. The CDR3 consists of 17 residues. The CDR3 is CASSYSKDRGRHQPQHF. The CDR3 bases are TGTGCCAGCAGTTATTCCAAAGACAGGGGCCGACATCAGCCCCAGCATTTT.

The chain is built from TRBV7-9 and TRBJ2-7; 8 nucleotides match TRBD1. Looked up from germline, CDR1 is SEHNR and CDR2 is FQNEAQ (reference sequence). The CDR3 is 12 residues long. J was trimmed by 3 bases and V by 9 bases; bases with no gene match: 4. The CDR3 DNA follows: TGTGCCAGTCAAGACAGGGGCTACGAGCAGTACTTC. It codes for CASQDRGYEQYF.

This chain links TRBV9 with TRBJ2-2, with 9 bases fitting TRBD1. The CDR3 is 16 residues long. V lost 4 bases, J lost 5 bases, and 9 bases stayed unmatched. Germline V lookup: CDR1 SGDLS, CDR2 YYNGEE. The CDR3 loop is CASSPLRDRVTGELFF. The CDR3 DNA reads as TGTGCCAGCAGCCCCCTCCGGGACAGGGTAACCGGGGAGCTGTTTTTT.

The chain combines TRBV6-8 with TRBJ1-2; D might be TRBD1 (5 bases). CDR3 size: 13 residues. The germline gives CDR1 MNHGY, CDR2 SAAAGT. Between the trimmed V and J ends, which lost 4 bases and 4 bases, there was a span of 10 bases. The CDR3 is CASSWQGPYGYTF. The CDR3 coding sequence is TGTGCCAGCAGTTGGCAGGGCCCCTATGGCTACACCTTC.

The chain uses TRBV27 and TRBJ2-6; unclear D gene. The V and J ends lost 7 bases and 1 base respectively, with 8 bases between them. The germline V gene encodes CDR1 MNHEY and CDR2 SMNVEV (reference sequence). The CDR3 totals 14 residues. This chain's CDR3 is CASKSPSGANVLTF. The CDR3 DNA sequence: TGTGCCAGCAAATCACCATCTGGGGCCAACGTCCTGACTTTC.

This clone was recorded only once. The rearrangement uses TRBV2 and TRBJ1-2; D is uncertain. The CDR3 is 13 amino acids. V dropped 4 bases and J dropped 4 bases, with 10 bases sitting between them. Looked up from germline, CDR1 is SNHLY and CDR2 is FYNNEI. CDR3 DNA: TGTGCCAGCAGTGGAGAGGTGGCCTATGGCTACACCTTC. It codes for CASSGEVAYGYTF.

The chain employs TRBV29-1 and TRBJ2-5; 8 bases are a match to TRBD2. The CDR3 has 15 residues. Germline V gene data show CDR1 as SQVTM and CDR2 as ANQGSEA. V was pared by 7 bases and J by 1 base, with 11 bases of the junction left unmatched. This chain's CDR3 is CSADGPSGPQETQYF. The CDR3 nucleotides are TGCAGCGCCGACGGGCCTAGCGGGCCCCAAGAGACCCAGTACTTC.

The chain carries TRBV5-1 and TRBJ1-1, with D possibly matching TRBD1 (6 bases). Trimming pared 2 bases from V and 6 bases from J, leaving 14 bases between. Germline-derived CDR1 and CDR2 are SGHRS and YFSETQ. The CDR3 covers 14 residues. The CDR3 protein is CASSLQGLGAEAFF. CDR3 sequence (DNA): TGCGCCAGCAGCTTACAGGGCCTAGGGGCTGAAGCTTTCTTT.

This chain links TRBV11-2 with TRBJ1-6; D remains unclear. The germline V gene has CDR1 SGHAT and CDR2 FQNNGV. Trimming removed 0 bases from V and 0 bases from J, with 6 bases in between. The CDR3 covers 16 residues. This CDR3 reads CASSLEPLSYNSPLHF. CDR3 DNA: TGTGCCAGCAGCTTAGAGCCCCTCTCCTATAATTCACCCCTCCACTTT.

The gene calls are TRBV10-2 and TRBJ1-2; 8 bases align to TRBD1. The CDR3 totals 15 residues. V dropped 6 bases and J dropped 4; count of bases not matched to a gene: 10. CDR1 and CDR2 (germline): WSHSY, SAAADI. The CDR3 sequence is CASSSTTGAGYGYTF. The DNA of the CDR3 is TGCGCCAGCAGCAGTACGACAGGGGCTGGCTATGGCTACACCTTC.

This rearrangement joins TRBV15 to TRBJ1-2; D gene ambiguous. The germline V and J ends were trimmed by 6 bases and 11 bases, with 22 bases remaining between them. The germline V gene has CDR1 LNHNV and CDR2 YYDKDF (reference sequence). This CDR3 region has 14 residues. The CDR3, as DNA: TGTGCCACCAGTATCGGCAGTCCTCGACCTTATTACACCTTC. Protein: CATSIGSPRPYYTF.

The chain recombines TRBV6-5 with TRBJ1-5; no clear D gene. Germline CDR1 MNHEY, CDR2 SVGAGI. The V end lost 0 bases, the J end lost 5 bases, and 11 bases lay between the germline ends. CDR3 length equals 15 residues. The CDR3, as DNA: TGTGCCAGCAGTTACTCCCGCGGCGGGGATCAGCCCCAGCATTTT. The encoded protein is CASSYSRGGDQPQHF.

The chain is built from TRBV9 and TRBJ1-1; 7 nucleotides align to TRBD1. The CDR3 extends over 14 amino acids. Per germline, CDR1 SGDLS and CDR2 YYNGEE. After removal of 2 bases from V and 2 bases from J, the junction contained 3 bases not matched to a gene. CDR3 DNA sequence: TGTGCCAGCAGCGTTCGGGACAGCAACACTGAAGCTTTCTTT. This codes for CASSVRDSNTEAFF.

J is TRBJ1-5 and V is TRBV18, with a possible D match to TRBD1 (5 bases). Germline V CDR1 and CDR2: KGHSH, LQKENI. Trimming stripped 3 bases from V and 5 bases from J, with 8 bases between. This CDR3 comprises 13 residues. Here the CDR3 DNA reads TGTGCCAGCTCACCTGTAGGGGATCAGCCCCAGCATTTT. Translated: CASSPVGDQPQHF.

This clone was counted a few times. The chain recombines TRBV5-8 with TRBJ1-2; 8 bases match TRBD1. V lost 6 bases to trimming and J lost 2 bases; unmatched junction nucleotides: 3. This CDR3 has 13 residues. CDR1 and CDR2 (germline): SGHTS, YDEGEE. The CDR3 sequence: CASTRGHNYGYTF. The CDR3 nucleotides read TGTGCCAGCACCAGGGGGCACAACTATGGCTACACCTTC.

The V gene is TRBV7-6, the J gene TRBJ1-1, with D hard to call. V dropped 3 bases and J dropped 1 base, with 6 bases sitting between them. The germline gives CDR1 SGHVS, CDR2 FNYEAQ. CDR3 length: 13 amino acids. The CDR3 reads CASSFLENTEAFF. The DNA of the CDR3 is TGTGCCAGCAGCTTTTTAGAGAACACTGAAGCTTTCTTT.

This clone has just a few counts. This chain uses TRBV29-1 with TRBJ1-1; D is unclear. Deletions cut 4 bases from V and 2 bases from J, with 8 bases between. The CDR3 runs 12 residues. Germline CDR1 is SQVTM and CDR2 is ANQGSEA. CDR3 sequence (DNA): TGCAGCGTTGTCCCCAGCAACACTGAAGCTTTCTTT. It specifies CSVVPSNTEAFF.

The chain is built from TRBV28 and TRBJ1-1; possible D gene TRBD1, 6 bases. V was trimmed by 7 bases and J by 10 bases, leaving 19 bases between them. The CDR3 sequence is 13 residues long. In germline, CDR1 is MDHEN, CDR2 SYDVKM. For the CDR3, the DNA is TGTGCCAGCATCCCCTACCCGACAGGAAGAGCTTTCTTT. Translating it yields CASIPYPTGRAFF.